The 32 T cell receptor beta chains listed next were all sequenced from one sample in a study of blood T cell repertoires in COVID-19. Here immunoSEQ multiplex PCR was the method, and the copy in TCRdb shows in-frame clones only, minus some. The profile shows almost 250,000 clones, roughly 90% of them singletons. Sample: PBMCs or T cells enriched from blood (not recorded which). All receptors derive from a woman in her 30s who had recovered from COVID-19.

The chain combines TRBV12-5 with TRBJ1-1; weak D call: TRBD1 (5 bases). This CDR3 has 15 residues. CDR1 and CDR2 from the germline V gene are LGHNT and FRNRAP. V was trimmed by 3 bases and J by 4 bases, leaving 15 bases between them. Written as DNA, the CDR3 is TGTGCTAGTGGTTTTTCCACTGGCGGGGGCACTGAAGCTTTCTTT. This sequence encodes CASGFSTGGGTEAFF.

This clone was counted a few times. The chain joins TRBV28 to TRBJ1-1, with D possibly TRBD1 on 6 matching bases. V was clipped by 0 bases and J by 0 bases, with 8 bases between them. Germline CDR1 is MDHEN and CDR2 is SYDVKM. This CDR3 contains 15 residues. The CDR3 reads CASSLWGHLNTEAFF. The CDR3 DNA reads as TGTGCCAGCAGTTTATGGGGACATTTGAACACTGAAGCTTTCTTT.

This chain connects TRBV6-1 to TRBJ1-1; maybe TRBD1 (5 bases). CDR3 size: 14 residues. Per germline, CDR1 MNHNS and CDR2 SASEGT. The V and J ends lost 1 base and 5 bases respectively, with 11 bases between them. CDR3 in DNA: TGTGCCAGCAGTGAAGGGGGGGTGGCAACTGAAGCTTTCTTT. It codes for CASSEGGVATEAFF.

V and J are TRBV15 and TRBJ2-3, with D perhaps matching TRBD1 (5 bases). Deletions cut 1 base from V and 4 bases from J, with 9 bases between. Germline V gene sequence: CDR1 LNHNV, CDR2 YYDKDF (reference sequence). This CDR3 has 14 residues. The CDR3 sequence: CATSRGQLADTQYF. The CDR3 coding sequence is TGTGCCACCAGCAGAGGACAGTTAGCAGATACGCAGTATTTT.

The rearrangement joins TRBV9 to TRBJ1-1; D gene unclear. Germline V gives CDR1 SGDLS, CDR2 YYNGEE. Deletions cut 0 bases from V and 1 base from J, with 4 bases between. CDR3 length: 13 residues. This chain's CDR3 is CASSVVANTEAFF. Written as DNA, the CDR3 is TGTGCCAGCAGCGTAGTGGCGAACACTGAAGCTTTCTTT. The full variable domain, its missing parts supplied by reference TRBV9 and TRBJ1-1, is DSGVTQTPKHLITATGQRVTLRCSPRSGDLSVYWYQQSLDQGLQFLIQYYNGEERAKGNILERFSAQQFPDLHSELNLSSLELGDSALYFCASSVVANTEAFFGQGTRLTVV.

The chain has TRBV28 and TRBJ2-2; D is perhaps TRBD2 (6 bases). The ends were cut back, 5 bases at V and 0 bases at J, with 10 bases in the middle. The CDR3 sequence is 15 residues long. CDR1 and CDR2 (germline): MDHEN, SYDVKM. The CDR3 DNA follows: TGTGCCAGCAGTATGGGACTTCCGAACACCGGGGAGCTGTTTTTT. Protein: CASSMGLPNTGELFF.

The chain uses TRBV9 and TRBJ1-3; D remains ambiguous. The CDR3 sequence is 16 residues long. V lost 4 bases and J 0 bases, leaving 14 bases between the germline ends. Per germline, CDR1 SGDLS and CDR2 YYNGEE. CDR3 sequence (DNA): TGTGCCAGCAGCCCCGGAGGATCCTTCTCTGGAAACACCATATATTTT. Translation gives CASSPGGSFSGNTIYF.

This sequence joins TRBV19 and TRBJ2-3; D perhaps matches TRBD1 (6 bases). This CDR3 has 14 residues. Germline V gene lookup returns CDR1 LNHDA and CDR2 SQIVND (reference sequence). Trimming removed 6 bases at V and 3 bases at J, with 13 bases between. The CDR3 region has the DNA TGTGCCAGTAGGAGAGGTACAGGGACAGATACGCAGTATTTT. Its translation is CASRRGTGTDTQYF.

The gene calls are TRBV30 and TRBJ2-7; possibly TRBD2 for D (6 bases). V gave up 5 bases and J gave up 4 bases, with 6 bases separating them. Germline V gene lookup returns CDR1 GTSNPN and CDR2 SVGIG (reference sequence). The CDR3 runs to 10 residues. The CDR3 DNA sequence: TGTGCCTGGGGGACTTACGAGCAGTACTTC. Translating gives CAWGTYEQYF.

This clone has only one observation. This rearrangement joins TRBV11-3 to TRBJ2-2; 9 positions match TRBD1. With 5 bases clipped from V and 1 base from J, the junction kept 5 bases outside the gene matches. The CDR3 totals 16 residues. Per germline, CDR1 SGHNT and CDR2 YENEEA. CDR3 sequence reads: CASSLTGGMNTGELFF. DNA of the CDR3: TGTGCCAGCAGCCTAACAGGGGGCATGAACACCGGGGAGCTGTTTTTT.

V and J are TRBV3-1 (or the pseudogene TRBV3-2) and TRBJ2-7; TRBD1 aligns across 8 bases. Per the germline V gene, CDR1 is LGHDT and CDR2 is YNNKEL (reference sequence). The CDR3 runs to 17 residues. V was clipped by 0 bases and J by 2 bases; unmatched bases: 9. CDR3 protein: CASSQENDRGYPYEQYF. As DNA, the CDR3 is TGTGCCAGCAGCCAAGAGAATGACAGGGGCTATCCCTACGAGCAGTACTTC.

The V and J genes are TRBV6-5 and TRBJ2-1; TRBD1 might be the D (6 bases). The CDR3 totals 15 residues. Germline values: CDR1 MNHEY, CDR2 SVGAGI. V gave up 0 bases and J gave up 6 bases, with 12 bases separating them. The CDR3 DNA is TGTGCCAGCAGTTACTCCGGACAGATGTTCAATGAGCAGTTCTTC. Translation gives CASSYSGQMFNEQFF.

J is TRBJ1-1 and V is TRBV30, with D maybe TRBD1 (5 bases). The CDR3 consists of 12 residues. V shed 5 bases and J shed 1 base, with 8 bases lying between them. Looked up from germline, CDR1 is GTSNPN and CDR2 is SVGIG (reference sequence). The CDR3 DNA reads TGTGCCTGGGGACATTGGAACACTGAAGCTTTCTTT. Protein sequence: CAWGHWNTEAFF.

As to this clone: The sample has other DNA sequences that encode this CDR3 too. The J gene is TRBJ1-5, the V gene TRBV19; TRBD1 is a possible D gene (6 bases). The CDR3 extends over 15 amino acids. Looked up from germline, CDR1 is LNHDA and CDR2 is SQIVND (reference sequence). Trimming cost V 3 bases and J 0 bases, with 9 bases left between them. CDR3 region: CASSIPGDSNQPQHF. The CDR3 DNA is TGTGCCAGTAGTATCCCAGGGGATAGCAATCAGCCCCAGCATTTT. The entire variable domain, with the rest obtained from reference TRBV19 and TRBJ1-5, is as follows: DGGITQSPKYLFRKEGQNVTLSCEQNLNHDAMYWYRQDPGQGLRLIYYSQIVNDFQKGDIAEGYSVSREKKESFPLTVTSAQKNPTAFYLCASSIPGDSNQPQHFGDGTRLSIL.

The chain couples TRBV6-2 or TRBV6-3 to TRBJ2-1; tentative D call: TRBD1 (5 bases). Looked up from germline, CDR1 is MNHEY and CDR2 is SVGEGT. CDR3 size: 16 residues. Between the trimmed V and J ends, which lost 6 bases and 5 bases, there was a span of 20 bases. CDR3 in amino acids: CASSRTPGITHNEQFF. In DNA, the CDR3 is TGTGCCAGCAGCCGTACCCCAGGGATCACCCACAATGAGCAGTTCTTC.

The chain carries TRBV27 and TRBJ2-1; 9 bases agree with TRBD2. Germline V lookup: CDR1 MNHEY, CDR2 SMNVEV (reference sequence). The V segment lost 5 bases and the J segment 0 bases; nucleotides outside the gene matches: 2. The CDR3 is 15 residues long. The CDR3 is CASSHSGSSYNEQFF. The DNA of the CDR3 is TGTGCCAGCAGTCATAGCGGGAGCTCCTACAATGAGCAGTTCTTC.

The chain uses TRBV9 and TRBJ2-1; 9 bases map to TRBD2. The germline V gene encodes CDR1 SGDLS and CDR2 YYNGEE. Trimming removed 1 base from V and 6 bases from J; junction bases left unmatched: 5. The CDR3 totals 15 residues. This chain's CDR3 is CASSVTAGGLNEQFF. The CDR3 DNA reads as TGTGCCAGCAGCGTAACAGCGGGAGGACTCAATGAGCAGTTCTTC.

The J gene is TRBJ1-4, the V gene TRBV5-1, with D uncertain. The germline V gene encodes CDR1 SGHRS and CDR2 YFSETQ. There are 13 residues in the CDR3. Trimming removed 5 bases at V and 3 bases at J, with 8 bases between. The CDR3, as DNA: TGCGCCAGCAGGAGCGGCCCTAATGAAAAACTGTTTTTT. This gives the protein CASRSGPNEKLFF.

The chain joins TRBV29-1 to TRBJ2-6; TRBD1 aligns across 10 bases. The germline V gene has CDR1 SQVTM and CDR2 ANQGSEA. V shed 4 bases, J shed 1 base, and the junction held 7 bases outside the gene matches. This CDR3 comprises 17 residues. The DNA for the CDR3 is TGCAGCGTTGGAGGACAGGGGGAGTGGTCTGGGGCCAACGTCCTGACTTTC. This encodes CSVGGQGEWSGANVLTF.

The J gene is TRBJ2-5, the V gene TRBV6-2 or TRBV6-3, with TRBD2 identical over 7 bases. Trimming took 5 bases from V and 4 from J; bases not matched to a gene: 7. The CDR3 runs 14 residues. From germline, CDR1 is MNHEY and CDR2 SVGEGT. The CDR3 sequence: CASSHGLDRETQYF. For the CDR3, the DNA is TGTGCCAGCAGTCACGGACTAGATAGAGAGACCCAGTACTTC.

CDR3 loop: CASSSNAGSTDTQYF. The CDR3 coding sequence is TGTGCCAGCAGCTCTAATGCAGGGAGCACAGATACGCAGTATTTT. This sequence joins TRBV7-2 and TRBJ2-3, with D possibly being TRBD1 (5 bases). The CDR3 totals 15 residues. Germline V lookup: CDR1 SGHTA, CDR2 FQGNSA. The V and J ends lost 4 bases and 0 bases respectively, with 11 bases between them.

The V call is TRBV7-2, the J call TRBJ2-6; D call uncertain. The germline V gene has CDR1 SGHTA and CDR2 FQGNSA. The CDR3 extends over 18 amino acids. V dropped 1 base and J dropped 3 bases, with 16 bases sitting between them. The CDR3 DNA follows: TGTGCCAGCAGCTTAGTCCGGTTAAATTCTCTTGGGGCCAACGTCCTGACTTTC. Translated: CASSLVRLNSLGANVLTF.

This clone came up once. The CDR3 DNA is TGTGCCAGCAGCCCTCAGGACAGCCGGAATGAAAAACTGTTTTTT. Translated, it gives CASSPQDSRNEKLFF. The gene calls are TRBV7-2 and TRBJ1-4; perhaps TRBD1 as D (6 bases). Trimming took 5 bases from V and 5 from J, leaving 15 bases between them. Per the germline V gene, CDR1 is SGHTA and CDR2 is FQGNSA. The CDR3 length is 15 residues.

The genes are TRBV30 and TRBJ2-7; 12 bases map to TRBD1. CDR1 and CDR2 from the germline V gene are GTSNPN and SVGIG (reference sequence). The CDR3 totals 15 residues. The trim removed 0 bases at V and 6 bases at J, leaving 6 bases unmatched. The DNA for the CDR3 is TGTGCCTGGAGTGTATTGGGGACAGGGGGCTTCGAGCAGTACTTC. As protein: CAWSVLGTGGFEQYF. Variable domain in full (rest from reference TRBV30 and TRBJ2-7): SQTIHQWPATLVQPVGSPLSLECTVEGTSNPNLYWYRQAAGRGLQLLFYSVGIGQISSEVPQNLSASRPQDRQFILSSKKLLLSDSGFYLCAWSVLGTGGFEQYFGPGTRLTVT.

The V gene is TRBV6-2 or TRBV6-3, the J gene TRBJ2-7, with 11 bases identical to TRBD2. This CDR3 region has 19 residues. The ends lost 0 bases at V and 4 bases at J; junction bases unmatched: 14. Germline assignment: CDR1 MNHEY and CDR2 SVGEGT. CDR3 region: CASSYSSIRSGRAGYEQYF. The CDR3 DNA reads TGTGCCAGCAGTTACTCGAGTATCCGTAGCGGGAGGGCCGGGTACGAGCAGTACTTC.

The V call is TRBV28, the J call TRBJ1-5, with unresolved D. Trimming shortened V by 7 bases and J by 2 bases, and 12 bases separated the two germline ends. This CDR3 has 14 amino acids. Germline CDR1 reads MDHEN; CDR2 reads SYDVKM. In nucleotides, the CDR3 is TGTGCCAGCAACAGAGGGTACGGCAATCAGCCCCAGCATTTT. Residues: CASNRGYGNQPQHF.

The genes are TRBV30 and TRBJ1-1; D uncertain. From germline, CDR1 is GTSNPN and CDR2 SVGIG (reference sequence). The germline V and J ends were trimmed by 0 bases and 5 bases, with 7 bases remaining between them. This CDR3 comprises 12 residues. CDR3 nucleotides: TGTGCCTGGAGTGTGGGGAGGACTGAAGCTTTCTTT. It translates to CAWSVGRTEAFF.

The genes are TRBV28 and TRBJ1-2; D unclear. V was clipped by 7 bases and J by 4 bases, with 19 bases between them. The CDR3 is 15 amino acids. The germline CDR1 and CDR2 sequences are MDHEN and SYDVKM. The CDR3 loop is CASNPVGPVGYGYTF. The CDR3 DNA follows: TGTGCCAGCAACCCGGTGGGCCCTGTCGGCTATGGCTACACCTTC.

CDR3 coding DNA: TGCGCCAGCAACGCGGGACAGGGGGCAGGAACTGAAGCTTTCTTT. Amino acid sequence: CASNAGQGAGTEAFF. V usage is TRBV5-1 and J usage is TRBJ1-1; 12 nucleotides match TRBD1. In germline, CDR1 is SGHRS, CDR2 YFSETQ. After removal of 6 bases from V and 5 bases from J, the junction contained 8 bases not matched to a gene. The CDR3 consists of 15 residues.

The genes are TRBV19 and TRBJ2-2; D is perhaps TRBD1 (6 bases). Germline V gene sequence: CDR1 LNHDA, CDR2 SQIVND (reference sequence). Trimming removed 3 bases from V and 3 bases from J, with 14 bases in between. CDR3 size: 16 residues. CDR3 nucleotide sequence: TGTGCCAGTAGTATTACTCGGACAGCTGACACCGGGGAGCTGTTTTTT. Its protein is CASSITRTADTGELFF.

The chain carries TRBV29-1 and TRBJ1-4; TRBD1 matches 7 bases. V lost 4 bases, J lost 12 bases, and 5 bases stayed unmatched. Per the germline V gene, CDR1 is SQVTM and CDR2 is ANQGSEA. The CDR3 covers 11 residues. The CDR3 region is CSVVQGWELFF. In DNA form, the CDR3 reads TGCAGCGTTGTACAGGGGTGGGAACTGTTTTTT.

The CDR3, as DNA: TGTGCCAGCAGCTCCCCACGGGTCTACGAGCAGTACTTC. This codes for CASSSPRVYEQYF. The chain couples TRBV11-2 to TRBJ2-7; no clear D. Between the trimmed V and J ends, which lost 4 bases and 3 bases, there was a span of 10 bases. Germline CDR1 is SGHAT and CDR2 is FQNNGV. The CDR3 loop spans 13 amino acids. The variable domain in full, with the rest retrieved from reference TRBV11-2 and TRBJ2-7, is EAGVAQSPRYKIIEKRQSVAFWCNPISGHATLYWYQQILGQGPKLLIQFQNNGVVDDSQLPKDRFSAERLKGVDSTLKIQPAKLEDSAVYLCASSSPRVYEQYFGPGTRLTVT.